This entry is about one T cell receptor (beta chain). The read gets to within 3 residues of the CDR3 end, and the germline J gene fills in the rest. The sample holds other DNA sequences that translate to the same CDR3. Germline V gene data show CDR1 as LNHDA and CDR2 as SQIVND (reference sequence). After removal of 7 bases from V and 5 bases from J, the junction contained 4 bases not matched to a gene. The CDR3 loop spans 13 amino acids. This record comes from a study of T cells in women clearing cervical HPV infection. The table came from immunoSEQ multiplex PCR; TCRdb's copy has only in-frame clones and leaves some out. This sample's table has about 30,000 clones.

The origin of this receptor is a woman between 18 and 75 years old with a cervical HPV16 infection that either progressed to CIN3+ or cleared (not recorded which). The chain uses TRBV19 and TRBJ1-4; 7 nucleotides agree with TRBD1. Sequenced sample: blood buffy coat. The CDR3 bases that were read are TGTGCCAGTACCGGGACAGAGAATGAAAAA. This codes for CASTGTENEK. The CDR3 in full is CASTGTENEKLFF. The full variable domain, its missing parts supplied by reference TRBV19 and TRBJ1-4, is DGGITQSPKYLFRKEGQNVTLSCEQNLNHDAMYWYRQDPGQGLRLIYYSQIVNDFQKGDIAEGYSVSREKKESFPLTVTSAQKNPTAFYLCASTGTENEKLFFGSGTQLSVL.